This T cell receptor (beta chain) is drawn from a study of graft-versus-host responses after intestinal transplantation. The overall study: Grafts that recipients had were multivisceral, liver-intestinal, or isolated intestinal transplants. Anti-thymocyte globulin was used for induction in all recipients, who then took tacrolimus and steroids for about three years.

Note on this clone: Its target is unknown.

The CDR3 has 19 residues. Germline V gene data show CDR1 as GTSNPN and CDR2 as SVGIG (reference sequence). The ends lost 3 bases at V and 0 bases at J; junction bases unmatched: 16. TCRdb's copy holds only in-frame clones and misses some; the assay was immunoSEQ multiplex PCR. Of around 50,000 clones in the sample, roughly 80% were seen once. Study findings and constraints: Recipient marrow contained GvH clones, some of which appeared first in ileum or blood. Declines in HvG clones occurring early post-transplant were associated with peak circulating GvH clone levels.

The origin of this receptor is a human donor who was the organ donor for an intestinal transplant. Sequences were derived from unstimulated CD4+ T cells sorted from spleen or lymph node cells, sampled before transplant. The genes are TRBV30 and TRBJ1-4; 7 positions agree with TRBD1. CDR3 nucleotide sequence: TGTGCCTGGAGGACCGGGACAGTTAAACTATTCGCAACTAATGAAAAACTGTTTTTT. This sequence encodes CAWRTGTVKLFATNEKLFF.